This entry lists 17 T cell receptor beta chains sequenced from one sample in a study of cytomegalovirus exposure and HLA in healthy donors. The PCR contained 60 Vbeta and 13 Jbeta primers. The table came from immunoSEQ multiplex PCR; TCRdb's copy has only in-frame clones and leaves some out. The table has approximately 180,000 clones, about four fifths seen once; the top ten hold around 4.8%. Sequenced input: PBMCs. The origin of the receptors is a man aged 18 to 29 in good health and CMV-seronegative.

The gene calls are TRBV6-1 and TRBJ2-5, with D maybe TRBD2 (5 bases). The assigned J gene may be wrong: the sequence end matches TRBJ2-7 better. Germline V gene lookup returns CDR1 MNHNS and CDR2 SASEGT. CDR3 length equals 14 residues. The CDR3 spells CASSEFGVNYEQYF. CDR3 coding DNA: TGTGCCAGCAGTGAATTCGGGGTCAACTACGAGCAGTACTTC.

V gene TRBV5-1 combines with J gene TRBJ2-3; D is perhaps TRBD1 (6 bases). CDR1 SGHRS and CDR2 YFSETQ come from the germline V gene. V was pared by 3 bases and J by 0 bases, with 17 bases between. CDR3 length equals 17 residues. CDR3 DNA: TGCGCCAGCAGCTCCCTCCCACTGACAGGTAGCACAGATACGCAGTATTTT. Encoded protein: CASSSLPLTGSTDTQYF.

The J gene is TRBJ2-7, the V gene TRBV15; TRBD1 matches 8 bases. Trimming cost V 3 bases and J 3 bases; bases outside gene matches: 7. The CDR3 sequence is 15 residues long. Per germline, CDR1 LNHNV and CDR2 YYDKDF (reference sequence). DNA of the CDR3: TGTGCCACCAGCAGGTTGGACAGGGCTGGCTACGAGCAGTACTTC. Its protein is CATSRLDRAGYEQYF. The whole variable domain, remainder taken from reference TRBV15 and TRBJ2-7, is DAMVIQNPRYQVTQFGKPVTLSCSQTLNHNVMYWYQQKSSQAPKLLFHYYDKDFNNEADTPDNFQSRRPNTSFCFLDIRSPGLGDTAMYLCATSRLDRAGYEQYFGPGTRLTVT.

CDR3 sequence: CSIKDRADQPQHF. CDR3 coding DNA: TGCAGCATCAAGGACAGGGCGGATCAGCCCCAGCATTTT. V and J are TRBV29-1 and TRBJ1-5; 8 nucleotides line up with TRBD1. The CDR3 has 13 residues. Trimming cost V 8 bases and J 5 bases; bases outside gene matches: 8. The V gene's germline CDR1 is SQVTM and CDR2 ANQGSEA.

The rearrangement joins TRBV30 to TRBJ2-7, with D possibly matching TRBD1 (5 bases). The CDR3 length is 13 residues. Germline assignment: CDR1 GTSNPN and CDR2 SVGIG (reference sequence). V was cut by 1 base and J by 2 bases, with 9 bases left in between. The CDR3 sequence: CAWSDQGPYEQYF. The DNA for the CDR3 is TGTGCCTGGAGTGACCAGGGCCCCTACGAGCAGTACTTC.

The chain recombines TRBV29-1 with TRBJ1-2; D is ambiguous. The V gene's germline CDR1 is SQVTM and CDR2 ANQGSEA. V was pared by 4 bases and J by 6 bases, with 9 bases between. This CDR3 contains 11 residues. The CDR3 DNA reads TGCAGCGTTGGTGTCAGCGATGGCTACACCTTC. Protein: CSVGVSDGYTF.

This chain joins TRBV7-9 and TRBJ2-7; TRBD1 matches at 9 bases. Germline loops: CDR1 SEHNR, CDR2 FQNEAQ (reference sequence). This CDR3 is 15 amino acids long. J gave up 5 bases and V 6 bases, and 11 bases lay outside the gene matches. The CDR3 protein is CASSSVGTGFDEQYF. In nucleotides, the CDR3 is TGTGCCAGCAGTTCCGTCGGGACAGGGTTCGACGAGCAGTACTTC.

CDR3 DNA: TGTGCCAGTCGTCAGTTTAGCGGAGAAGGCGGGGAGCTGTTTTTT. The encoded protein is CASRQFSGEGGELFF. The chain carries TRBV19 and TRBJ2-2; tentatively, D is TRBD2 (6 bases). The CDR3 is 15 amino acids. Trimming stripped 8 bases from V and 7 bases from J, with 20 bases between. Looked up from germline, CDR1 is LNHDA and CDR2 is SQIVND (reference sequence). Full variable domain (outside the CDR3, taken from reference TRBV19 and TRBJ2-2): DGGITQSPKYLFRKEGQNVTLSCEQNLNHDAMYWYRQDPGQGLRLIYYSQIVNDFQKGDIAEGYSVSREKKESFPLTVTSAQKNPTAFYLCASRQFSGEGGELFFGEGSRLTVL.

The rearrangement links TRBV7-2 to TRBJ2-3, with TRBD2 identical over 9 bases. Germline CDR1 SGHTA, CDR2 FQGNSA. The CDR3 consists of 16 residues. V lost 7 bases and J lost 4; bases outside the gene matches: 12. DNA for the CDR3: TGTGCCAGCATCCTCGATAGCGGGAGTTGGTCAGATACGCAGTATTTT. Encoded protein: CASILDSGSWSDTQYF.

The V gene is TRBV30, the J gene TRBJ2-1, with D possibly TRBD2 on 5 matching bases. The CDR3 has 11 residues. Deletions cut 3 bases from V and 7 bases from J, with 7 bases between. The germline V gene has CDR1 GTSNPN and CDR2 SVGIG (reference sequence). The CDR3: CAWRERNEQFF. CDR3 bases: TGTGCCTGGAGGGAGCGGAATGAGCAGTTCTTC. Full variable domain (rest looked up from reference TRBV30 and TRBJ2-1): SQTIHQWPATLVQPVGSPLSLECTVEGTSNPNLYWYRQAAGRGLQLLFYSVGIGQISSEVPQNLSASRPQDRQFILSSKKLLLSDSGFYLCAWRERNEQFFGPGTRLTVL.

Here the CDR3 DNA reads TGTGCCAGCAGCTTGGGACAGGGCCTACCTGAAGCTTTCTTT. It codes for CASSLGQGLPEAFF. The rearrangement links TRBV5-4 to TRBJ1-1; 7 nucleotides align to TRBD1. V lost 0 bases and J lost 6; bases outside the gene matches: 5. The CDR3 is 14 amino acids. Germline CDR1 reads SGHNT; CDR2 reads YYREEE (reference sequence).

The chain carries TRBV6-1 and TRBJ1-5; D is perhaps TRBD1 (5 bases). The CDR3 contains 15 residues. V dropped 0 bases and J dropped 5 bases, with 11 bases sitting between them. CDR1 MNHNS and CDR2 SASEGT come from the germline V gene. CDR3: CASSEAGGNYQPQHF. In DNA form, the CDR3 reads TGTGCCAGCAGTGAAGCGGGGGGGAACTATCAGCCCCAGCATTTT.

The CDR3: CSVRGGEGSYEQYF. CDR3 bases: TGCAGCGTCAGGGGTGGCGAAGGGTCCTACGAGCAGTACTTC. V usage is TRBV29-1 and J usage is TRBJ2-7; possible D gene TRBD1, 6 bases. Between the trimmed V and J ends, which lost 6 bases and 1 base, there was a span of 16 bases. From germline, CDR1 is SQVTM and CDR2 ANQGSEA. There are 14 residues in the CDR3.

This sequence joins TRBV10-3 and TRBJ1-5; D is uncertain. V shed 2 bases and J shed 2 bases, with 7 bases lying between them. This CDR3 region has 14 residues. Germline-derived CDR1 and CDR2 are ENHRY and SYGVKD. The CDR3 nucleotides are TGTGCCATCAGTGAGGGCGGTGGCAATCAGCCCCAGCATTTT. This gives the protein CAISEGGGNQPQHF.

The chain employs TRBV5-6 and TRBJ2-7; perhaps TRBD1 as D (6 bases). CDR3 length: 14 residues. CDR1 is SGHDT, CDR2 YYEEEE, per germline. V lost 2 bases, J lost 6 bases, and 15 bases lay in between. CDR3: CASSFPQGKGEQYF. Here the CDR3 DNA reads TGTGCCAGCAGCTTCCCACAGGGTAAGGGCGAGCAGTACTTC.

This chain uses TRBV6-5 with TRBJ2-1; 8 positions agree with TRBD2. The CDR3 covers 15 residues. CDR1 MNHEY and CDR2 SVGAGI come from the germline V gene. V trimming: 4 bases; J trimming: 5 bases; junction bases outside the gene matches: 7. The DNA of the CDR3 is TGTGCCAGCAGTTTAATAGCGGGGCTCAACAATGAGCAGTTCTTC. This sequence encodes CASSLIAGLNNEQFF.

The V call is TRBV9, the J call TRBJ2-3; TRBD2 matches 12 bases. Germline values: CDR1 SGDLS, CDR2 YYNGEE. The CDR3 consists of 15 residues. V lost 7 bases, J lost 2 bases, and 5 bases stayed unmatched. The DNA for the CDR3 is TGTGCCAGCGGAGGACTAGCGGGGTCCACAGATACGCAGTATTTT. Translating it yields CASGGLAGSTDTQYF. Using reference TRBV9 and TRBJ2-3 for the parts outside the CDR3, the full variable domain is DSGVTQTPKHLITATGQRVTLRCSPRSGDLSVYWYQQSLDQGLQFLIQYYNGEERAKGNILERFSAQQFPDLHSELNLSSLELGDSALYFCASGGLAGSTDTQYFGPGTRLTVL.